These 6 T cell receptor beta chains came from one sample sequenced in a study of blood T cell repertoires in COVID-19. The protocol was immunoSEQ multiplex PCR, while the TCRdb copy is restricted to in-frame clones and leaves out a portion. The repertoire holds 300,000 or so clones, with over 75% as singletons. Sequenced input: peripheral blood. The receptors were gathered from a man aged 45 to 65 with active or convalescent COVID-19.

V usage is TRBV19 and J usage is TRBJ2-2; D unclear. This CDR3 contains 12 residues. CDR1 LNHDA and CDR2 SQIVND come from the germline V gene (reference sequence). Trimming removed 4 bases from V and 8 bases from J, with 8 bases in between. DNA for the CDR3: TGTGCCAGTAGTACCCGTTTGGGGGAGCTGTTTTTT. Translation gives CASSTRLGELFF.

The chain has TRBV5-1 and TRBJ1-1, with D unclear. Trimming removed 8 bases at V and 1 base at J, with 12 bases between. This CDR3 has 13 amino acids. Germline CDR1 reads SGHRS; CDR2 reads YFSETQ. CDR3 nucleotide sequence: TGCGCCAGTGCACCGACGGGGAACACTGAAGCTTTCTTT. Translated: CASAPTGNTEAFF.

CDR3 residues: CASSQSDREVQPQHF. CDR3 DNA sequence: TGCGCCAGCAGCCAATCGGACAGGGAGGTCCAGCCCCAGCATTTT. V gene TRBV4-3 combines with J gene TRBJ1-5, with 8 bases identical to TRBD1. The junction had 7 bases not matched to a gene; V was cut back by 2 bases and J by 7 bases. This CDR3 contains 15 residues. CDR1 LGHNA and CDR2 YSLEER come from the germline V gene.

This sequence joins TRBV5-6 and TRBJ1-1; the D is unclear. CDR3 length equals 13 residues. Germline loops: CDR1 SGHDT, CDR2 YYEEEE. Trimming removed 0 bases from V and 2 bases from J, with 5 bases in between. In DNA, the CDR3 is TGTGCCAGCAGCTTGGGTAGTAACACTGAAGCTTTCTTT. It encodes CASSLGSNTEAFF.

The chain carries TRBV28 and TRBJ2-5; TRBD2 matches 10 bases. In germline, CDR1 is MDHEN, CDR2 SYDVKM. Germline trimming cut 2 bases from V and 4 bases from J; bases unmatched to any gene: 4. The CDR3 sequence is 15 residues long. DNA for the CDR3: TGTGCCAGCAGTTTAAGACTAGCGGGCTTAGAGACCCAGTACTTC. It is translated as CASSLRLAGLETQYF.

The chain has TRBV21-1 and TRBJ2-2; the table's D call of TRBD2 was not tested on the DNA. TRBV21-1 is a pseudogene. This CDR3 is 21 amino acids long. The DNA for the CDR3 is TGTGCCAGCAGCAAAGGGGCTAGCGGGTGCTTTTGGGTTTTCAACACCGGGGAGCTGTTTTTT. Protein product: CASSKGASGCFWVFNTGELFF.